A single sample gave rise to the 24 T cell receptor beta chains below, sequenced in a study of cytomegalovirus exposure and HLA in healthy donors. The repertoire was sequenced with immunoSEQ multiplex PCR; TCRdb's copy has only in-frame clones and lacks some. This sample has some 170,000 clones, with about nine tenths found just once. Sequencing input: PBMCs. These receptors were collected from a young man in good health and CMV-seropositive.

The gene calls are TRBV19 and TRBJ1-2, with 11 bases fitting TRBD1. The CDR3 sequence is 15 residues long. Per germline, CDR1 LNHDA and CDR2 SQIVND (reference sequence). J gave up 8 bases and V 9 bases, and 14 bases lay outside the gene matches. The CDR3 here is CASSWTGGAWEGYTF. The CDR3 nucleotides are TGTGCCAGCTCGTGGACAGGGGGCGCTTGGGAAGGCTACACCTTC.

The rearrangement joins TRBV9 to TRBJ2-2; 8 nucleotides match TRBD2. V gave up 4 bases and J gave up 4 bases; unmatched junction bases: 9. Germline V lookup: CDR1 SGDLS, CDR2 YYNGEE. The CDR3 has 16 amino acids. The CDR3 spells CASSSLAGGLTGELFF. In DNA form, the CDR3 reads TGTGCCAGCAGCTCTCTTGCGGGGGGCCTCACCGGGGAGCTGTTTTTT.

This chain uses TRBV18 with TRBJ2-7; 9 nucleotides align to TRBD1. Germline CDR1 is KGHSH and CDR2 is LQKENI. Trimming cost V 6 bases and J 3 bases; bases outside gene matches: 6. This CDR3 is built from 14 residues. The CDR3 loop reads CASSLGTGIYEQYF. In nucleotides, the CDR3 is TGTGCCAGCTCCCTCGGGACAGGGATCTACGAGCAGTACTTC.

The V call is TRBV7-9, the J call TRBJ1-3, with D possibly TRBD1 on 6 matching bases. V was pared by 1 base and J by 4 bases, with 8 bases between. CDR3 size: 14 residues. The germline CDR1 and CDR2 sequences are SEHNR and FQNEAQ (reference sequence). DNA of the CDR3: TGTGCCAGCAGCTTAGGGGGGCTCGGAAACACCATATATTTT. This sequence encodes CASSLGGLGNTIYF.

J is TRBJ2-1 and V is TRBV19; the D gene is possibly TRBD2 (5 bases). With 5 bases removed from V and 8 bases from J, the gap between germline ends came to 13 bases. Per germline, CDR1 LNHDA and CDR2 SQIVND (reference sequence). This CDR3 contains 13 residues. The CDR3 here is CASSLWESHEQFF. In DNA form, the CDR3 reads TGTGCCAGTAGTTTGTGGGAGTCGCATGAGCAGTTCTTC.

This clone has a single count. The J gene is TRBJ2-1, the V gene TRBV15; TRBD2 matches 8 bases. Germline V gene lookup returns CDR1 LNHNV and CDR2 YYDKDF (reference sequence). This CDR3 contains 15 residues. V dropped 3 bases and J dropped 3; count of bases not matched to a gene: 4. The CDR3 reads CATSSSSGRYNEQFF. The CDR3 region has the DNA TGTGCCACCAGCAGCTCTAGCGGGCGCTACAATGAGCAGTTCTTC.

A single count supports this clone. CDR3 residues: CASSRTGGVSEKLFF. The CDR3 DNA sequence: TGTGCCAGCAGTCGAACAGGGGGTGTCTCCGAAAAACTGTTTTTT. The chain has TRBV2 and TRBJ1-4, with TRBD1 matching 8 bases. The junction had 10 bases not matched to a gene; V was cut back by 5 bases and J by 8 bases. Germline CDR1 reads SNHLY; CDR2 reads FYNNEI. The CDR3 loop spans 15 amino acids.

V is TRBV5-4 and J is TRBJ1-2; the D gene is possibly TRBD1 (5 bases). CDR3 length equals 16 residues. V was pared by 2 bases and J by 3 bases, with 17 bases between. Germline assignment: CDR1 SGHNT and CDR2 YYREEE (reference sequence). CDR3 bases: TGTGCCAGCAGCTTATGGGCAGGGTTCGGTGACTATGGCTACACCTTC. As protein: CASSLWAGFGDYGYTF.

The chain uses TRBV15 and TRBJ1-4, with 7 bases identical to TRBD1. This CDR3 has 18 amino acids. V was clipped by 5 bases and J by 0 bases; unmatched bases: 12. CDR1 is LNHNV and CDR2 is YYDKDF in the germline V gene (reference sequence). DNA of the CDR3: TGTGCCACCAGCGGGATTATCCCGGGACAGTCAACTAATGAAAAACTGTTTTTT. It encodes CATSGIIPGQSTNEKLFF.

The V call is TRBV7-2, the J call TRBJ2-5, with TRBD1 matching over 10 bases. The germline V gene encodes CDR1 SGHTA and CDR2 FQGNSA. The CDR3 totals 15 residues. The trim removed 6 bases at V and 4 bases at J, leaving 8 bases unmatched. The CDR3: CASSPRRTGGETQYF. In nucleotides, the CDR3 is TGTGCCAGCAGTCCTCGACGGACAGGGGGAGAGACCCAGTACTTC.

This chain joins TRBV7-2 and TRBJ2-1; 11 bases align to TRBD1. The CDR3 sequence is 16 residues long. The J segment lost 7 bases and the V segment lost 1 base, leaving 6 bases of the junction unmatched. Germline values: CDR1 SGHTA, CDR2 FQGNSA. In DNA form, the CDR3 reads TGTGCCAGCAGCTTAGTTCGGACAGGGGGCGGGAATGAGCAGTTCTTC. Its translation: CASSLVRTGGGNEQFF.

This chain links TRBV5-1 with TRBJ2-5, with TRBD1 as a possible D gene (6 bases). This CDR3 comprises 15 residues. V lost 0 bases and J lost 4, with 13 bases in between. Per the germline V gene, CDR1 is SGHRS and CDR2 is YFSETQ. Here the CDR3 DNA reads TGCGCCAGCAGCTTGGCCGATACAGGGAGAGAGACCCAGTACTTC. This codes for CASSLADTGRETQYF.

CDR3 residues: CASSSNRVIYNEQFF. CDR3 bases: TGTGCCAGCAGTTCAAACCGGGTTATCTACAATGAGCAGTTCTTC. V usage is TRBV6-6 and J usage is TRBJ2-1, with D unclear. V lost 4 bases and J lost 3, with 13 bases in between. Germline V gene sequence: CDR1 MNHNY, CDR2 SVGAGI (reference sequence). The CDR3 is 15 residues long.

The sample holds one count of this clone. The V gene is TRBV19, the J gene TRBJ2-7, with 10 bases fitting TRBD2. Losses at the gene ends were 10 bases for V and 5 bases for J; bases not matched to a gene: 5. From germline, CDR1 is LNHDA and CDR2 SQIVND (reference sequence). This CDR3 has 12 residues. The CDR3 loop reads CATGTSVNEQYF. The CDR3 DNA reads as TGTGCCACCGGGACTAGCGTCAACGAGCAGTACTTC.

The chain couples TRBV25-1 to TRBJ1-1, with D unresolved. The V end was cut by 0 bases, the J end by 8 bases, with 13 bases between. The germline V gene has CDR1 MGHDK and CDR2 SYGVNS. The CDR3 runs 14 residues. CDR3 nucleotides: TGTGCCAGCAGTGAATATGGTGACGGAGGGGAAGCTTTCTTT. Its translation is CASSEYGDGGEAFF.

This clone was picked up one time. This rearrangement joins TRBV7-2 to TRBJ1-2, with 7 bases lining up with TRBD1. The CDR3 length is 14 residues. CDR1 SGHTA and CDR2 FQGNSA come from the germline V gene. V dropped 5 bases and J dropped 4; count of bases not matched to a gene: 7. This CDR3 is CASSPRDRLYGYTF. The CDR3 DNA is TGTGCCAGCAGCCCCCGGGACAGACTCTATGGCTACACCTTC. Variable domain in full (rest from reference TRBV7-2 and TRBJ1-2): GAGVSQSPSNKVTEKGKDVELRCDPISGHTALYWYRQSLGQGLEFLIYFQGNSAPDKSGLPSDRFSAERTGGSVSTLTIQRTQQEDSAVYLCASSPRDRLYGYTFGSGTRLTVV.

The V and J genes are TRBV15 and TRBJ1-5; a possible D gene is TRBD1 (5 bases). CDR1 is LNHNV and CDR2 is YYDKDF in the germline V gene (reference sequence). The CDR3 loop spans 20 amino acids. Trimming removed 1 base from V and 1 base from J, with 23 bases in between. The CDR3 DNA follows: TGTGCCACCAGCAGAGGCTCTATTTTTGTGGGGGAGGGGAGCAATCAGCCCCAGCATTTT. Translating it yields CATSRGSIFVGEGSNQPQHF.

The rearrangement joins TRBV25-1 to TRBJ1-1, with unresolved D. Trimming stripped 3 bases from V and 5 bases from J, with 7 bases between. This CDR3 is built from 12 residues. Germline CDR1 reads MGHDK; CDR2 reads SYGVNS. The CDR3 protein is CASSDSGTEAFF. CDR3 DNA: TGTGCCAGCAGTGACTCGGGGACTGAAGCTTTCTTT.

The chain's CDR3 is CASSQDRARGVRNGYTF. The CDR3 region has the DNA TGCGCCAGCAGCCAAGATAGGGCCCGGGGGGTTAGGAATGGCTACACCTTC. This rearrangement joins TRBV4-3 to TRBJ1-2; tentatively, D is TRBD1 (5 bases). Germline V CDR1 and CDR2: LGHNA, YSLEER. Trimming left V 0 bases short and J 6 bases short, with 20 bases between. The CDR3 has 17 residues.

This rearrangement joins TRBV5-5 to TRBJ1-3; D is undetermined. With 1 base removed from V and 1 base from J, the gap between germline ends came to 6 bases. This CDR3 contains 14 residues. Germline-derived CDR1 and CDR2 are SGHKS and YYEKEE (reference sequence). CDR3 residues: CASSLPGSGNTIYF. The CDR3 coding sequence is TGTGCCAGCAGCTTGCCGGGTTCTGGAAACACCATATATTTT.

The J gene is TRBJ2-1, the V gene TRBV27, with 7 nucleotides matching TRBD1. Trimming took 3 bases from V and 6 from J; bases not matched to a gene: 2. Germline-derived CDR1 and CDR2 are MNHEY and SMNVEV (reference sequence). There are 13 residues in the CDR3. In nucleotides, the CDR3 is TGTGCCAGCAGTTTCGCAGGGGGCAATGAGCAGTTCTTC. Encoded protein: CASSFAGGNEQFF.

The gene calls are TRBV5-6 and TRBJ1-5, with D possibly matching TRBD1 (5 bases). The CDR3 has 14 amino acids. The V end was cut by 4 bases, the J end by 4 bases, with 12 bases between. In germline, CDR1 is SGHDT, CDR2 YYEEEE. As DNA, the CDR3 is TGTGCCAGCAGCCCCGTAGGGGATAATCAGCCCCAGCATTTT. Translation gives CASSPVGDNQPQHF.

The V and J genes are TRBV4-2 and TRBJ2-3, with 7 bases matching TRBD2. Looked up from germline, CDR1 is LGHNA and CDR2 is YNFKEQ. Unmatched junction bases numbered 4, after V lost 4 bases and J lost 3 bases. This CDR3 is 14 amino acids long. The CDR3 DNA follows: TGTGCCAGCAGCCGTGATAGCGGGACAGATACGCAGTATTTT. This translates into CASSRDSGTDTQYF.

The chain uses TRBV5-8 and TRBJ2-1, with TRBD2 as a possible D gene (6 bases). Per the germline V gene, CDR1 is SGHTS and CDR2 is YDEGEE. Trimming removed 0 bases at V and 3 bases at J, with 10 bases between. The CDR3 is 15 residues long. The CDR3 DNA sequence: TGTGCCAGCAGCTTGGGCGGGCGGGACTACAATGAGCAGTTCTTC. Its protein product is CASSLGGRDYNEQFF.